This T cell receptor beta chain was captured by sequencing in a study of shared clonotypes between healthy human individuals. Some clones are missing from TCRdb's copy, which holds only in-frame ones; the method was immunoSEQ multiplex PCR. The table includes 950,000 to 1,100,000 clones, 75% to 80% detected once. CDR3 length: 18 residues. The germline gives CDR1 LGHNA, CDR2 YNFKEQ. V was cut by 1 base and J by 2 bases, with 19 bases left in between. Sequencing was performed on memory CD4+ T cells from PBMCs. The sample's subset: CD45RA-negative fraction. The chain employs TRBV4-2 and TRBJ2-3, with TRBD2 as a possible D gene (5 bases). This clonotype originated in a man aged 18 to 29 in good health. Some clones in this sample may be carry-over from other donors' samples. In DNA, the CDR3 is TGTGCCAGCAGCCAAGGAACTCTCGCGGGTGGAGTCACAGATACGCAGTATTTT. It encodes CASSQGTLAGGVTDTQYF.